This T cell receptor beta chain was documented in a study of response to subunit inactivated influenza vaccine. General observations from the study: It was suggested by the authors that few new T cells are recruited by each seasonal influenza vaccination.

TCRdb processed the RT-PCR reads anew with MiXCR; each CDR3 protein has one entry. Of approximately 500,000 distinct CDR3 sequences listed, 10% to 15% were seen once; the top ten hold 10% to 15%. In regard to this clonotype: What it binds is not known.

The CDR3 length is 15 residues. Losses at the gene ends were 2 bases for V and 2 bases for J; bases not matched to a gene: 4. Germline V gene sequence: CDR1 LGHNA, CDR2 YSLEER. The receptor was isolated from a man aged 45-60 years who received an inactivated influenza vaccine. The chain is built from TRBV4-3 and TRBJ2-5; 8 bases map to TRBD1. Source: PBMCs from blood, taken about 40 days after vaccination. The CDR3 protein is CASSQQDREQETQYF. The CDR3 DNA is TGCGCCAGCAGCCAACAGGACAGGGAACAAGAGACCCAGTACTTC.